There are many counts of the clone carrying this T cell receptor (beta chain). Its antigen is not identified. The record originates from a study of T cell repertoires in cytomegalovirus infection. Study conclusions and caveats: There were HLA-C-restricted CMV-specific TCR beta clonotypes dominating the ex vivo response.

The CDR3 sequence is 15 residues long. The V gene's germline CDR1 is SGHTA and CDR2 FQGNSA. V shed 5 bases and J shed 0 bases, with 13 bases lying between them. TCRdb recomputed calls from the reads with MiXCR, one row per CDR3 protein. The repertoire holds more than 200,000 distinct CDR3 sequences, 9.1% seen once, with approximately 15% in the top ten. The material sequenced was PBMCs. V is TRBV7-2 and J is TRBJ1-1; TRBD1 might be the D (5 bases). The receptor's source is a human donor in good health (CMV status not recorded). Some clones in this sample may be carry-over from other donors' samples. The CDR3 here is CASSATVVMNTEAFF. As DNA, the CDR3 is TGTGCCAGCAGCGCGACAGTAGTGATGAACACTGAAGCTTTCTTT.